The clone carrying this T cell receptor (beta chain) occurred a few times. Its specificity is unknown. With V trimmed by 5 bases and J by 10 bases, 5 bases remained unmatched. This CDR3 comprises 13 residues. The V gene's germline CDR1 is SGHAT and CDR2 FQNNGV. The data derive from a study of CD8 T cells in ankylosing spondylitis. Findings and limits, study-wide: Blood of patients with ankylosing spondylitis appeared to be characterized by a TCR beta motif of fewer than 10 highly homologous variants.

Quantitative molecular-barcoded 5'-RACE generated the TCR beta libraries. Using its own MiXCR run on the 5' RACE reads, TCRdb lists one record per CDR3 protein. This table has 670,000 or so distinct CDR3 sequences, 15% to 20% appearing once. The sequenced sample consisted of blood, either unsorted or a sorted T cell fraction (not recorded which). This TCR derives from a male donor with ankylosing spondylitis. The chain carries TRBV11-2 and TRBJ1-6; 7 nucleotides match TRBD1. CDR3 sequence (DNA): TGTGCCAGCAGCACAGGGGTATGGTCACCCCTCCACTTT. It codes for CASSTGVWSPLHF.